This T cell receptor beta chain was observed in a study of shared clonotypes between healthy human individuals. Study-level information: Each donor's CD4 naive and CD4 memory cells filled three plates apiece, CD8 naive two, and CD8 memory one.

Germline CDR1 reads LGHNA; CDR2 reads YSLEER. Between the trimmed V and J ends, which lost 0 bases and 14 bases, there was a span of 28 bases. The CDR3 runs 18 residues. Findings and limits, study-wide: Large sequencing depth failed to make sorted-subset sequencing complete, rarefaction showed. Of the naive CD4 clonotypes, 4% to 5% were shared across a handful of donors.

CD45RO-negative, CCR7-positively selected cells formed the naive CD8 fraction, excluding terminally differentiated effector memory CD45RA+ cells. Healthy HIV-negative adults with no recent acute infections or vaccinations were recruited as donors. Libraries were prepared by immunoSEQ multiplex PCR; TCRdb keeps only in-frame clonotypes and omits some of them. The sample lists some 2.1 million clones; approximately 95% were seen once. Worth noting for this clone: Its antigen is unidentified.

Sequenced input: naive CD8+ T cells sorted from blood. The clonotype comes from a man aged 18 to 29 in good health. The chain employs TRBV4-3 and TRBJ2-2; D might be TRBD2 (5 bases). CDR3 sequence reads: CASSQDLLALDPPGELFF. The CDR3 DNA sequence: TGCGCCAGCAGCCAAGACCTCTTAGCGCTCGATCCCCCCGGAGAACTGTTTTTT.